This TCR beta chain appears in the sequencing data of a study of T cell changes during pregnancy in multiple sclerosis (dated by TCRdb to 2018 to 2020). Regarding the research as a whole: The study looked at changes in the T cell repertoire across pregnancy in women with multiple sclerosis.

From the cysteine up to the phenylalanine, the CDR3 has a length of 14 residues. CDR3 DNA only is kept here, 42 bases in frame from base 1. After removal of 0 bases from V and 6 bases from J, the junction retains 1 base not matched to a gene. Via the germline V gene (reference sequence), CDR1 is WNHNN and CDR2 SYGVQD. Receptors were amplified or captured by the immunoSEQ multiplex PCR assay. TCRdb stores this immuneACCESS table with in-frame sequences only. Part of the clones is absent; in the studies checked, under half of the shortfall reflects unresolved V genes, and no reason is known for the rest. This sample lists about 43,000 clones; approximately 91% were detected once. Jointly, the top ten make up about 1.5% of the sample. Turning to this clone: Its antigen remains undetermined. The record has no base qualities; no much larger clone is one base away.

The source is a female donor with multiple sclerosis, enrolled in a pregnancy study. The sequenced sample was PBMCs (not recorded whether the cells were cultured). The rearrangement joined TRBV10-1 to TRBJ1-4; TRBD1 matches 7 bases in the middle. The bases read TGCGCCAGCAGTGAGTCTCAGGGGGATGAAAAACTGTTTTTT. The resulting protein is CASSESQGDEKLFF.